This T cell receptor beta chain was sequenced during a study of molecular identifiers for immune sequencing clone quantification. Study-wide background: Replicates split RNA from about 20,000 or 100,000 naive CD8 cells five ways, and the researchers sequenced four portions.

Libraries of naive CD8 T cells were made from approximately 20,000 to 1,000,000 sorted cells. They used 10%, 30% or 50% RNA. The sorting of naive CD8 T cells used the CD8+CD4-CCR7+CD45RA+ phenotype. This CDR3 comprises 14 residues. Germline lookup yields CDR1 MGHRA and CDR2 YSYEKL. Trimming took 1 base from V and 7 from J, leaving 11 bases between them. Both previously described methods and listed TCR primers were employed to make bulk TCR libraries. Each CDR3 protein is one row after TCRdb ran MiXCR on the PCR reads. The table includes 80,000 to 130,000 distinct CDR3 sequences, around 33% detected once.

Sequenced material: naive CD8+ T cells from blood, with Jurkat cell RNA spiked in. Subset denoted: FACS-sorted CD8+CD4-CCR7+CD45RA+ naive T cells. The V and J genes are TRBV4-1 and TRBJ1-5; perhaps TRBD1 as D (5 bases). The clonotype comes from a human donor in good health. Some libraries in this study had Jurkat cell RNA spiked in. In nucleotides, the CDR3 is TGCGCCAGCAGCCAAGTGCAGGGAGGGCAGCCCCAGCATTTT. Translating it yields CASSQVQGGQPQHF.